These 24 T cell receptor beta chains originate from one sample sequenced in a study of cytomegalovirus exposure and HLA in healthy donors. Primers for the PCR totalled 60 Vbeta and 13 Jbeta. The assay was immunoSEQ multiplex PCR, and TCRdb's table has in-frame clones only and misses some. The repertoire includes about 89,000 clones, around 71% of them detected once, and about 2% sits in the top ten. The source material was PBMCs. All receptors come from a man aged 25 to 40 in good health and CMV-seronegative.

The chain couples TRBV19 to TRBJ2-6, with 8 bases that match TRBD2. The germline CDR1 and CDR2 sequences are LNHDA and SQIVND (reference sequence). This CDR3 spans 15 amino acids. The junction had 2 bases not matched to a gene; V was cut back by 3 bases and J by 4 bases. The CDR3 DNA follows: TGTGCCAGTAGTATCGCGGGAGGAGGGGCCAACGTCCTGACTTTC. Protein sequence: CASSIAGGGANVLTF.

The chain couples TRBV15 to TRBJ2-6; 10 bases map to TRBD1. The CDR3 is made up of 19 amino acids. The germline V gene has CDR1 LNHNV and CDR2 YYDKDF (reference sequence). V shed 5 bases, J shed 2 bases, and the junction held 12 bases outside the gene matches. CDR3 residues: CATSRFPGQGIAGANVLTF. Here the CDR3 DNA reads TGTGCCACCAGCCGCTTCCCGGGACAGGGGATTGCTGGGGCCAACGTCCTGACTTTC.

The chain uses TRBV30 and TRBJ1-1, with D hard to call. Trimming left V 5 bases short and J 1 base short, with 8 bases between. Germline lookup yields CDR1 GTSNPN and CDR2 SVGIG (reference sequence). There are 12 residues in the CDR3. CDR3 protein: CAWAGANTEAFF. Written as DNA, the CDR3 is TGTGCCTGGGCCGGAGCGAACACTGAAGCTTTCTTT.

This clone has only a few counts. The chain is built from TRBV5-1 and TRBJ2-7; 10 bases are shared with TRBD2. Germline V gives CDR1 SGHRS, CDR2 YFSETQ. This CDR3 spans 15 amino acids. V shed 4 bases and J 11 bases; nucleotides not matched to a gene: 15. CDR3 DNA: TGCGCCAGCAGCCCATTAGCGGGGGGTGACAGTCTGGAGTACTTC. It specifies CASSPLAGGDSLEYF.

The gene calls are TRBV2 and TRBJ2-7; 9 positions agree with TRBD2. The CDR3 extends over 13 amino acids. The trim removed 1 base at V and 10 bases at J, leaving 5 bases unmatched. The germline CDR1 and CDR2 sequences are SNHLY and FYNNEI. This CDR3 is CASSEERLAVQYF. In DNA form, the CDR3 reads TGTGCCAGCAGTGAAGAGAGACTAGCGGTACAGTACTTC.

Here the CDR3 reads CASSVGTVYQETQYF. CDR3 nucleotide sequence: TGTGCCAGCAGCGTGGGGACAGTGTATCAAGAGACCCAGTACTTC. This rearrangement joins TRBV9 to TRBJ2-5, with TRBD1 matching 7 bases. J gave up 2 bases and V 2 bases, and 6 bases lay outside the gene matches. This CDR3 is built from 15 residues. Per the germline V gene, CDR1 is SGDLS and CDR2 is YYNGEE.

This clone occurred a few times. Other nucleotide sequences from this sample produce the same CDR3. The chain's CDR3 is CASSLVAGSTDTQYF. The CDR3 DNA sequence: TGTGCCAGCAGCTTAGTAGCGGGCAGCACAGATACGCAGTATTTT. The V gene is TRBV7-9, the J gene TRBJ2-3, with 7 positions matching TRBD2. CDR1 and CDR2 from the germline V gene are SEHNR and FQNEAQ (reference sequence). The junction had 1 base not matched to a gene; V was cut back by 1 base and J by 0 bases. This CDR3 is 15 amino acids long.

CDR3 sequence (DNA): TGCGCCAGCAGCCTTTACTCCTACAATGAGCAGTTCTTC. Its translation is CASSLYSYNEQFF. The chain has TRBV4-1 and TRBJ2-1, with D uncertain. The V end was cut by 4 bases, the J end by 0 bases, with 4 bases between. The CDR3 covers 13 residues. In germline, CDR1 is MGHRA, CDR2 YSYEKL.

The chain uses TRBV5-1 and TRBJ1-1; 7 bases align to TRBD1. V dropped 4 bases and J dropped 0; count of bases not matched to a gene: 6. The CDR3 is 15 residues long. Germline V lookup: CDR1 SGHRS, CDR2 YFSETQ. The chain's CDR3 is CASSPGDSLNTEAFF. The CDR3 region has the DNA TGCGCCAGCAGCCCGGGGGACAGCCTGAACACTGAAGCTTTCTTT.

The CDR3 loop is CASGLDQGMSTEAFF. CDR3 coding DNA: TGTGCTAGTGGTTTGGACCAGGGGATGAGCACTGAAGCTTTCTTT. The chain joins TRBV12-5 to TRBJ1-1, with D perhaps matching TRBD1 (6 bases). V was pared by 1 base and J by 4 bases, with 13 bases between. CDR3 length equals 15 residues. Looked up from germline, CDR1 is LGHNT and CDR2 is FRNRAP.

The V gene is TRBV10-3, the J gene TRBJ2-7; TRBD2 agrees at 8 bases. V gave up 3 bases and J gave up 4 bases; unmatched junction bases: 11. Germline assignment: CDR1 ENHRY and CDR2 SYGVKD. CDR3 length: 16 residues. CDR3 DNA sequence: TGTGCCATCAGTGAACCTTCCAGCGGGAGAATGTACGAGCAGTACTTC. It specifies CAISEPSSGRMYEQYF.

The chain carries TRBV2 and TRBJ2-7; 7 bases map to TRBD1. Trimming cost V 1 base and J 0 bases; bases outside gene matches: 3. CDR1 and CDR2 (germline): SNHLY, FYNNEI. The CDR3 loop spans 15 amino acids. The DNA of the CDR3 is TGTGCCAGCAGTGAAGTTAGACAGGGCTCCTACGAGCAGTACTTC. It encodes CASSEVRQGSYEQYF.

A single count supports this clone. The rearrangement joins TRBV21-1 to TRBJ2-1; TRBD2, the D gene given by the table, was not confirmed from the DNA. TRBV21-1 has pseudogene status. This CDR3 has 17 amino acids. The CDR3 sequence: CASSKKESSGGDNEQFF. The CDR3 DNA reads TGTGCCAGCAGCAAAAAAGAGTCTAGCGGGGGAGACAATGAGCAGTTCTTC.

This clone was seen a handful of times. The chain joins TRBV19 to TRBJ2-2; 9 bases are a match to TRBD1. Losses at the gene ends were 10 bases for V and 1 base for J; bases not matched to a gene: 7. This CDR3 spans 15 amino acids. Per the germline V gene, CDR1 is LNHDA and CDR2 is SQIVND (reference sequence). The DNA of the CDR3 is TGTGCCACCTGGGACAGGGTGGGGAACACCGGGGAGCTGTTTTTT. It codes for CATWDRVGNTGELFF. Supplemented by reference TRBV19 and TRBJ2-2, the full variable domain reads DGGITQSPKYLFRKEGQNVTLSCEQNLNHDAMYWYRQDPGQGLRLIYYSQIVNDFQKGDIAEGYSVSREKKESFPLTVTSAQKNPTAFYLCATWDRVGNTGELFFGEGSRLTVL.

DNA of the CDR3: TGCGCCAGCAGTCATTCCGGGGGTACCTACGAGCAGTACTTC. This encodes CASSHSGGTYEQYF. The chain is built from TRBV5-1 and TRBJ2-7; weak D call: TRBD2 (6 bases). The CDR3 has 14 amino acids. Per the germline V gene, CDR1 is SGHRS and CDR2 is YFSETQ. The ends were cut back, 5 bases at V and 2 bases at J, with 14 bases in the middle.

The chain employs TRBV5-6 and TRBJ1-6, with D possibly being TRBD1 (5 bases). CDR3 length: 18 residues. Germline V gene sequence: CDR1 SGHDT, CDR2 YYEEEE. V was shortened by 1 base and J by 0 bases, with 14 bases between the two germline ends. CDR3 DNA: TGTGCCAGCAGCTTGCTGGGGCCCGCCAGCTCCTATAATTCACCCCTCCACTTT. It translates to CASSLLGPASSYNSPLHF.

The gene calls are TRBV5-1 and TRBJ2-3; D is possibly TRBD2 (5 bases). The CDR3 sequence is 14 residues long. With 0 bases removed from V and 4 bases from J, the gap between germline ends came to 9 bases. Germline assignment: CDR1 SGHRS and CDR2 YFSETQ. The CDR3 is CASSLAGLSDTQYF. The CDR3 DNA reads TGCGCCAGCAGCTTGGCGGGGTTATCAGATACGCAGTATTTT.

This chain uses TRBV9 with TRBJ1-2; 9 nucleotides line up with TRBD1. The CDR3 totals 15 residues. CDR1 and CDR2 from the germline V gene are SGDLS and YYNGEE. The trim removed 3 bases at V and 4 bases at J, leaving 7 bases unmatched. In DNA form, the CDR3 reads TGTGCCAGCAGCGAAGTGGGACAGGGCATCTATGGCTACACCTTC. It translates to CASSEVGQGIYGYTF.

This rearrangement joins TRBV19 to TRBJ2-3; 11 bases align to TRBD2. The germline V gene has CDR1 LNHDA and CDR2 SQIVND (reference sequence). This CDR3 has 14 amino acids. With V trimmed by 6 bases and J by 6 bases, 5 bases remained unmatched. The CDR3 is CASRVAGGLDTQYF. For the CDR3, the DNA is TGTGCCAGTAGGGTAGCGGGGGGGCTGGATACGCAGTATTTT.

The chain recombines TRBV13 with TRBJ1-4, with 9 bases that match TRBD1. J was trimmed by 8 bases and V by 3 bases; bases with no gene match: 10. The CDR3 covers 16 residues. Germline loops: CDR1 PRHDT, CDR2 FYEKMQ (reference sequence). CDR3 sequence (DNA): TGTGCCAGCAGCTTCTCTGGGGGACAGGGCCACGAAAAACTGTTTTTT. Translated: CASSFSGGQGHEKLFF.

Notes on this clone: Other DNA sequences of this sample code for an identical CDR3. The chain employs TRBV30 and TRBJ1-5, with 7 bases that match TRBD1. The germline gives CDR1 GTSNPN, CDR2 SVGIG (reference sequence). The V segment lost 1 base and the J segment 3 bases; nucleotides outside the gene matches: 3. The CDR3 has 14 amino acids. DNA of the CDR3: TGTGCCTGGAGTGGTCAGGGGGTCAATCAGCCCCAGCATTTT. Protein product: CAWSGQGVNQPQHF.

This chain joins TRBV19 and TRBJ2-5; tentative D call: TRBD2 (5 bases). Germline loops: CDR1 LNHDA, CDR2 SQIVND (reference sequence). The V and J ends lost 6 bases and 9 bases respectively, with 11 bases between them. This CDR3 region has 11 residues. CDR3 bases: TGTGCCAGTAGCCCCGGGGTGTCCCAGTACTTC. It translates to CASSPGVSQYF. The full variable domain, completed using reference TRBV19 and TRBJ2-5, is DGGITQSPKYLFRKEGQNVTLSCEQNLNHDAMYWYRQDPGQGLRLIYYSQIVNDFQKGDIAEGYSVSREKKESFPLTVTSAQKNPTAFYLCASSPGVSQYFGPGTRLLVL.

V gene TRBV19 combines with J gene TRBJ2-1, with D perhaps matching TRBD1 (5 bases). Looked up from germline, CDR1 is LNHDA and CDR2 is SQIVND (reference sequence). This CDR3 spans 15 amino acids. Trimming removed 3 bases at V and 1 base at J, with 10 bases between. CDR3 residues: CASSISGQSYNEQFF. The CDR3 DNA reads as TGTGCCAGTAGTATCTCAGGGCAGTCCTACAATGAGCAGTTCTTC.

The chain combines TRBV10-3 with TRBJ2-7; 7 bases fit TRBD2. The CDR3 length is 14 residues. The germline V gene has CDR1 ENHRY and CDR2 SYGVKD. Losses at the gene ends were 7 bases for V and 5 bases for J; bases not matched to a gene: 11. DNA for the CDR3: TGTGCCATCACCCAAGGCGGGAGTGGCAACGAGCAGTACTTC. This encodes CAITQGGSGNEQYF.